The 10 T cell receptor beta chains presented below share a single source sample, sequenced in a study of regulatory T cells in long-lasting Graves disease. Building the TCR beta libraries relied on iRepertoire HTBI primers, and CDR3 regions underwent Arm-PCR. Using its own MiXCR run on the multiplex PCR reads, TCRdb lists one record per CDR3 protein. The repertoire holds approximately 490,000 distinct CDR3 sequences, with 15% to 20% as singletons. Time point described: newly diagnosed GD, antithyroid drugs for less than 3 months. Making the TCR library involved RNA that had been extracted from PBMCs. The data were also submitted as part of a second study, on T cells in Graves' hyperthyroidism and ophthalmopathy.

Sequencing was performed on peripheral blood mononuclear cells (PBMCs), taken at new diagnosis, from a patient treated with antithyroid drugs. Receptor source: a man in his forties or fifties with Graves disease.

The chain links TRBV5-4 to TRBJ2-3; 13 nucleotides align to TRBD2. Germline lookup yields CDR1 SGHNT and CDR2 YYREEE (reference sequence). V lost 4 bases, J lost 0 bases, and 8 bases stayed unmatched. The CDR3 sequence is 18 residues long. Here the CDR3 reads CASSRPGLAGLSTDTQYF. The CDR3 nucleotides are TGTGCCAGCAGCAGACCGGGACTAGCGGGGCTTAGCACAGATACGCAGTATTTT.

In its sample, this clonotype was seen many times. The chain has TRBV28 and TRBJ1-1; unclear D gene. V was trimmed by 7 bases and J by 1 base, leaving 4 bases between them. Germline V lookup: CDR1 MDHEN, CDR2 SYDVKM. The CDR3 is 11 residues long. CDR3 sequence (DNA): TGTGCCAGCATTGGGAACACTGAAGCTTTCTTT. Protein sequence: CASIGNTEAFF. The whole variable domain, remainder taken from reference TRBV28 and TRBJ1-1, is DVKVTQSSRYLVKRTGEKVFLECVQDMDHENMFWYRQDPGLGLRLIYFSYDVKMKEKGDIPEGYSVSREKKERFSLILESASTNQTSMYLCASIGNTEAFFGQGTRLTVV.

This clonotype has just a few counts. V usage is TRBV7-3 and J usage is TRBJ2-1, with TRBD2 identical over 15 bases. Germline V gene lookup returns CDR1 SGHTA and CDR2 FQGTGA. CDR3 length equals 19 residues. The J segment lost 7 bases and the V segment lost 4 bases, leaving 14 bases of the junction unmatched. The CDR3 loop is CASSSGTGGGLAGGNEQFF. CDR3 DNA sequence: TGTGCCAGCAGCTCCGGGACAGGGGGCGGACTAGCGGGAGGGAATGAGCAGTTCTTC.

This clonotype was seen at least ten times. The V gene is TRBV27, the J gene TRBJ2-3; unclear D gene. Germline CDR1 and CDR2: MNHEY and SMNVEV (reference sequence). The CDR3 sequence is 16 residues long. V lost 4 bases to trimming and J lost 1 base, with 15 bases between them. DNA for the CDR3: TGTGCCAGCAGTTCTCGGACCCGTAGGGGCACAGATACGCAGTATTTT. Its translation is CASSSRTRRGTDTQYF.

This clonotype was observed at least ten times. The rearrangement joins TRBV29-1 to TRBJ2-1; D might be TRBD2 (6 bases). Trimming shortened V by 6 bases and J by 1 base, and 10 bases separated the two germline ends. This CDR3 has 13 amino acids. CDR1 is SQVTM and CDR2 is ANQGSEA in the germline V gene. CDR3 amino acids: CSVVGGSYNEQFF. The CDR3 bases are TGCAGCGTAGTCGGGGGTTCCTACAATGAGCAGTTCTTC.

In this sample, this clonotype turned up many times. The chain recombines TRBV27 with TRBJ2-3, with 10 bases fitting TRBD2. V shed 3 bases, J shed 1 base, and the junction held 7 bases outside the gene matches. Germline CDR1 and CDR2: MNHEY and SMNVEV (reference sequence). The CDR3 totals 17 residues. The CDR3 region is CASSFPRLAGRTDTQYF. DNA of the CDR3: TGTGCCAGCAGTTTCCCGCGACTAGCGGGCCGCACAGATACGCAGTATTTT.

This clonotype has at least ten counts. This chain joins TRBV28 and TRBJ2-7; D remains unclear. This CDR3 spans 11 amino acids. Germline V gives CDR1 MDHEN, CDR2 SYDVKM. The V gene lost 5 bases and the J gene lost 3 bases, with 5 bases spanning the gap. CDR3 sequence reads: CASSPRYEQYF. CDR3 bases: TGTGCCAGCAGTCCGCGCTACGAGCAGTACTTC.

Ten or more counts support this clonotype. V and J are TRBV7-9 and TRBJ2-3; maybe TRBD2 (5 bases). Germline CDR1 and CDR2: SEHNR and FQNEAQ (reference sequence). The CDR3 is made up of 13 amino acids. V shed 3 bases and J shed 6 bases, with 10 bases lying between them. This chain's CDR3 is CASSFRRGDTQYF. In DNA, the CDR3 is TGTGCCAGCAGCTTCCGACGAGGGGATACGCAGTATTTT.

This clonotype was picked up many times. CDR3 amino acids: CASSPFGSAYEQYF. The CDR3 DNA sequence: TGTGCCAGCAGTCCTTTCGGGTCCGCCTACGAGCAGTACTTC. The V gene is TRBV12-3 or TRBV12-4, the J gene TRBJ2-7; D gene ambiguous. This CDR3 is 14 amino acids long. Trimming removed 5 bases from V and 2 bases from J, with 13 bases in between.

This clonotype was observed a few times. The CDR3 DNA reads as TGTGCCAGTAGTATGGGGGGGACAGGGGTCTACGAGCAGTACTTC. Its translation is CASSMGGTGVYEQYF. This chain joins TRBV19 and TRBJ2-7; 10 bases map to TRBD1. J was trimmed by 3 bases and V by 3 bases; bases with no gene match: 5. This CDR3 spans 15 amino acids. CDR1 and CDR2 from the germline V gene are LNHDA and SQIVND (reference sequence).